This TCR beta chain was sequenced during a study of blood T cell repertoires in COVID-19. As for the study in general: Sources were T cells, B-cell-depleted T cells, or PBMCs; the material itself was cDNA or gDNA.

Assay: immunoSEQ multiplex PCR; the TCRdb copy retains only in-frame clones and omits some. This table holds about 170,000 clones, roughly 88% found once. The J segment lost 3 bases and the V segment lost 6 bases, leaving 1 base of the junction unmatched. CDR3 size: 13 residues. The germline CDR1 and CDR2 sequences are MNHEY and SVGAGI. V is TRBV6-5 and J is TRBJ2-2; 7 nucleotides agree with TRBD1. The sequence came from a man aged 60 to 69 who had recovered from COVID-19. The specimen sequenced was peripheral blood. The CDR3 nucleotides are TGTGCCAGCAGCAGGGGGTACACCGGGGAGCTGTTTTTT. Translating gives CASSRGYTGELFF.